The 24 T cell receptor beta chains below were found in one sample sequenced in a study of blood T cell repertoires in COVID-19 (dated by TCRdb to about 2020). Libraries were prepared through the immunoSEQ multiplex PCR assay. TCRdb retrieved this table from immuneACCESS and kept in-frame rearrangements only. Not all clones are present; in checked studies, unresolved V genes account for under half, and no reason is known for the remainder. The table for this sample lists fewer than 300,000 clones; roughly 87% of them were counted only once. Roughly 0.8% of the sample lies in the top ten. The specimen was peripheral blood. The receptors were sampled from a woman under 40 with acute or convalescent COVID-19.

This chain links TRBV6-6 with TRBJ2-3; 11 nucleotides line up with TRBD1. CDR3 length equals 17 residues. Per germline, CDR1 MNHNY and CDR2 SVGAGI (reference sequence). V lost 5 bases, J lost 3 bases, and 10 bases stayed unmatched. The CDR3 DNA is TGTGCCAGCAGTCCCAGGGGGACAGGGGGTGGGACAGATACGCAGTATTTT. Translated, it gives CASSPRGTGGGTDTQYF.

The chain uses TRBV5-4 and TRBJ1-1, with unresolved D. Germline-derived CDR1 and CDR2 are SGHNT and YYREEE (reference sequence). The V end was cut by 2 bases, the J end by 2 bases, with 7 bases between. The CDR3 spans 13 residues. CDR3 in DNA: TGTGCCAGCAGCTTAGAGATAAACACTGAAGCTTTCTTT. Encoded protein: CASSLEINTEAFF.

V usage is TRBV12-3 or TRBV12-4 and J usage is TRBJ2-5, with D uncertain. V lost 7 bases to trimming and J lost 5 bases, with 14 bases between them. The CDR3 runs 13 residues. CDR3 in amino acids: CASTPPTRETQYF. CDR3 in DNA: TGTGCCAGCACCCCACCCACCAGGGAGACCCAGTACTTC.

The chain employs TRBV19 and TRBJ2-7; tentatively, D is TRBD2 (5 bases). V gave up 5 bases and J gave up 9 bases, with 20 bases separating them. This CDR3 is 14 amino acids long. CDR1 is LNHDA, CDR2 SQIVND, per germline (reference sequence). The CDR3 reads CASSFPGLASVQYF. The DNA of the CDR3 is TGTGCCAGTAGTTTCCCCGGACTGGCTTCTGTGCAGTACTTC.

The rearrangement uses TRBV9 and TRBJ1-2; D may be TRBD1 (5 bases). CDR3 length: 13 residues. V shed 1 base and J shed 2 bases, with 6 bases lying between them. In germline, CDR1 is SGDLS, CDR2 YYNGEE. CDR3 nucleotide sequence: TGTGCCAGCAGCGTATCAGGGAACTATGGCTACACCTTC. As protein: CASSVSGNYGYTF.

V usage is TRBV6-2 or TRBV6-3 and J usage is TRBJ2-7, with D possibly being TRBD2 (6 bases). Germline V gene data show CDR1 as MNHEY and CDR2 as SVGEGT. The CDR3 is 14 residues long. The V end lost 2 bases, the J end lost 1 base, and 9 bases lay between the germline ends. The CDR3 sequence: CASSYQEGSYEQYF. CDR3 bases: TGTGCCAGCAGTTACCAGGAGGGATCCTACGAGCAGTACTTC.

CDR3 amino acids: CASRRGLYEQYF. The CDR3 bases are TGTGCCAGCAGACGAGGCCTCTACGAGCAGTACTTC. V and J are TRBV6-5 and TRBJ2-7, with D hard to call. The CDR3 sequence is 12 residues long. Deletions cut 6 bases from V and 3 bases from J, with 9 bases between. Germline CDR1 MNHEY, CDR2 SVGAGI.

CDR3 region: CATDTSDLDEQFF. The CDR3 bases are TGTGCCACCGACACTAGCGATCTGGATGAGCAGTTCTTC. This chain joins TRBV24-1 and TRBJ2-1; 7 nucleotides match TRBD2. Germline loops: CDR1 KGHDR, CDR2 SFDVKD. Trimming cost V 9 bases and J 8 bases; bases outside gene matches: 9. This CDR3 contains 13 residues.

In its sample, this clone was seen once. V is TRBV12-5 and J is TRBJ2-5; TRBD1 matches at 7 bases. J was trimmed by 1 base and V by 6 bases; bases with no gene match: 8. Germline-derived CDR1 and CDR2 are LGHNT and FRNRAP. CDR3 size: 15 residues. CDR3 DNA: TGTGCTAGTGGGACAGGGACGTTCTCCCAAGAGACCCAGTACTTC. This codes for CASGTGTFSQETQYF.

Concerning this clone: Different DNA sequences within this sample yield the same CDR3. This chain links TRBV9 with TRBJ2-7; 9 bases match TRBD1. This CDR3 spans 14 amino acids. Germline-derived CDR1 and CDR2 are SGDLS and YYNGEE. V lost 0 bases and J lost 3; bases outside the gene matches: 1. The CDR3 DNA reads as TGTGCCAGCAGCGTAGGGGACAGGGTCTACGAGCAGTACTTC. It codes for CASSVGDRVYEQYF.

The chain joins TRBV24-1 to TRBJ2-1, with D maybe TRBD2 (5 bases). V was cut by 5 bases and J by 3 bases, with 25 bases left in between. CDR1 is KGHDR, CDR2 SFDVKD, per germline. The CDR3 length is 19 residues. The CDR3 loop reads CATSGSANVGPLDYNEQFF. Here the CDR3 DNA reads TGTGCCACCAGTGGTAGCGCTAACGTTGGACCCCTAGACTACAATGAGCAGTTCTTC.

The chain links TRBV19 to TRBJ2-1; no clear D. Germline assignment: CDR1 LNHDA and CDR2 SQIVND (reference sequence). Trimming took 1 base from V and 5 from J, leaving 6 bases between them. The length of the CDR3 is 13 residues. Here the CDR3 reads CASSIAQNNEQFF. The CDR3 DNA reads TGTGCCAGTAGTATAGCGCAGAACAATGAGCAGTTCTTC.

CDR3 residues: CASSQGDTESQPQHF. The CDR3 region has the DNA TGTGCCAGCAGCCAAGGGGACACCGAAAGTCAGCCCCAGCATTTT. The rearrangement joins TRBV3-1 (or the pseudogene TRBV3-2) to TRBJ1-5; a weak D match, TRBD1 (6 bases). Germline CDR1 is LGHDT and CDR2 is YNNKEL (reference sequence). Deletions cut 1 base from V and 6 bases from J, with 13 bases between. This CDR3 spans 15 amino acids.

On this clone itself: This same CDR3 is encoded by further DNA sequences in the sample. This chain links TRBV15 with TRBJ2-7; D may be TRBD1 (6 bases). CDR3 size: 14 residues. Germline V gene lookup returns CDR1 LNHNV and CDR2 YYDKDF (reference sequence). The ends were cut back, 0 bases at V and 1 base at J, with 7 bases in the middle. In nucleotides, the CDR3 is TGTGCCACCAGCAGAGACAGGGGTTCCTACGAGCAGTACTTC. It specifies CATSRDRGSYEQYF.

The chain links TRBV7-9 to TRBJ2-3; 9 nucleotides agree with TRBD2. This CDR3 contains 15 residues. The V segment lost 1 base and the J segment 7 bases; nucleotides outside the gene matches: 6. Germline-derived CDR1 and CDR2 are SEHNR and FQNEAQ (reference sequence). The DNA for the CDR3 is TGTGCCAGCAGCTTAGTGGCTAGCGGGATGAATACGCAGTATTTT. Translated: CASSLVASGMNTQYF.

This chain connects TRBV7-2 to TRBJ2-7; D gene unclear. V gave up 2 bases and J gave up 3 bases, with 11 bases separating them. The CDR3 extends over 14 amino acids. Germline V CDR1 and CDR2: SGHTA, FQGNSA. This CDR3 is CASSLLAANYEQYF. CDR3 sequence (DNA): TGTGCCAGCAGCTTACTGGCGGCCAACTACGAGCAGTACTTC.

The genes are TRBV25-1 and TRBJ1-4; the D gene is possibly TRBD1 (5 bases). V was trimmed by 3 bases and J by 0 bases, leaving 5 bases between them. This CDR3 has 14 amino acids. CDR1 is MGHDK, CDR2 SYGVNS, per germline. The CDR3 DNA reads TGTGCCAGCAGTGAGACAGCAACTAATGAAAAACTGTTTTTT. This translates into CASSETATNEKLFF.

The J gene is TRBJ2-2, the V gene TRBV19; a possible D gene is TRBD1 (6 bases). CDR1 and CDR2 (germline): LNHDA, SQIVND (reference sequence). The CDR3 spans 13 residues. V lost 7 bases to trimming and J lost 5 bases, with 11 bases between them. The CDR3 spells CASTYRVTGELFF. The CDR3, as DNA: TGTGCCAGTACCTACAGGGTGACCGGGGAGCTGTTTTTT.

The chain couples TRBV6-2 or TRBV6-3 to TRBJ2-3; the D is unclear. Deletions cut 2 bases from V and 8 bases from J, with 11 bases between. There are 13 residues in the CDR3. The germline V gene has CDR1 MNHEY and CDR2 SVGEGT. The CDR3 protein is CASSYPNRPTQYF. The CDR3 coding sequence is TGTGCCAGCAGTTACCCTAACAGACCTACGCAGTATTTT.

The chain has TRBV7-9 and TRBJ1-4, with TRBD1 matching 8 bases. The CDR3 covers 12 residues. Germline CDR1 SEHNR, CDR2 FQNEAQ (reference sequence). Trimming removed 10 bases from V and 6 bases from J; junction bases left unmatched: 4. The CDR3 bases are TGTGCCACGGACAGGGTGGATGAAAAACTGTTTTTT. Protein sequence: CATDRVDEKLFF.

CDR3 residues: CASSSLRDFTSGANVLTF. DNA of the CDR3: TGTGCCAGTAGTTCACTCCGGGACTTTACCTCTGGGGCCAACGTCCTGACTTTC. The chain combines TRBV19 with TRBJ2-6; TRBD2 is a possible D gene (6 bases). Trimming took off 5 bases at V and 0 bases at J, with 17 bases between the two ends. CDR1 and CDR2 (germline): LNHDA, SQIVND (reference sequence). This CDR3 is built from 18 residues.

The chain carries TRBV9 and TRBJ2-7, with D tentatively TRBD2 (6 bases). This CDR3 contains 14 residues. The V gene lost 0 bases and the J gene lost 0 bases, with 7 bases spanning the gap. The germline CDR1 and CDR2 sequences are SGDLS and YYNGEE. The CDR3 sequence: CASSVAGASYEQYF. The CDR3 DNA follows: TGTGCCAGCAGCGTAGCGGGAGCCTCCTACGAGCAGTACTTC. Complete variable domain (other parts from reference TRBV9 and TRBJ2-7): DSGVTQTPKHLITATGQRVTLRCSPRSGDLSVYWYQQSLDQGLQFLIQYYNGEERAKGNILERFSAQQFPDLHSELNLSSLELGDSALYFCASSVAGASYEQYFGPGTRLTVT.

V gene TRBV6-1 combines with J gene TRBJ1-1; tentative D call: TRBD1 (5 bases). Germline V CDR1 and CDR2: MNHNS, SASEGT. The CDR3 contains 13 residues. V was trimmed by 5 bases and J by 3 bases, leaving 10 bases between them. CDR3 in DNA: TGTGCCAGCAGTCGGGACTTCTACACTGAAGCTTTCTTT. Protein product: CASSRDFYTEAFF.

The chain has TRBV6-5 and TRBJ1-5; no clear D gene. The CDR3 totals 15 residues. V was pared by 0 bases and J by 7 bases, with 13 bases between. Germline CDR1 is MNHEY and CDR2 is SVGAGI. The CDR3 spells CASSYSWATRQPQHF. CDR3 DNA: TGTGCCAGCAGTTACTCGTGGGCGACTAGACAGCCCCAGCATTTT.